This passage covers 10 T cell receptor beta chains from one sample sequenced in a study of T-cell reconstitution after alpha-beta-depleted transplantation in children. Preparation of the TCRbeta library involved a method that used unique molecular identifiers. MiXCR, run by TCRdb on the PCR reads, gives a single entry per CDR3 protein. The profile covers 440,000 or so distinct CDR3 sequences, with about 11% appearing a single time and 4.5% to 7% taken by the ten largest. The sample in question was PBMCs from the stem cell graft donor, obtained from the stem cell graft. These receptors were collected from a human donor who donated a stem cell graft to a child with acute myeloid leukemia.

This chain connects TRBV3-1 to TRBJ1-1; TRBD1 is a possible D gene (5 bases). The CDR3 extends over 14 amino acids. The V gene's germline CDR1 is LGHDT and CDR2 YNNKEL (reference sequence). Trimming took 1 base from V and 3 from J, leaving 9 bases between them. Here the CDR3 DNA reads TGTGCCAGCAGCCAAGGAGGGACGTACACTGAAGCTTTCTTT. Translating it yields CASSQGGTYTEAFF.

The table lists this clonotype with many counts. The chain's CDR3 is CASSLGQGLINEQFF. For the CDR3, the DNA is TGTGCCAGCAGTTTAGGACAGGGCCTCATCAATGAGCAGTTCTTC. The J gene is TRBJ2-1, the V gene TRBV12-3 or TRBV12-4; TRBD1 aligns across 7 bases. V trimming: 1 base; J trimming: 6 bases; junction bases outside the gene matches: 6. The CDR3 loop spans 15 amino acids.

Of note for this clonotype: An end of the junction differs from the germline gene, which may be a read error. The rearrangement joins TRBV7-7 to TRBJ2-5; TRBD2 aligns across 8 bases. Germline CDR1 and CDR2: SSHAT and FNYEAQ (reference sequence). The CDR3 has 16 amino acids. CDR3 region: CASSPAKREIPETQYF. The CDR3 nucleotides are TGTGCTAGCAGCCCCGCCAAGCGGGAGATCCCAGAGACCCAGTACTTC.

V and J are TRBV6-1 and TRBJ1-6, with 7 bases that match TRBD1. Trimming took 4 bases from V and 9 from J; bases not matched to a gene: 15. The CDR3 is 17 residues long. CDR1 and CDR2 (germline): MNHNS, SASEGT. CDR3 DNA sequence: TGTGCCAGCAGTGGACAGGGTACCCTCTTTTTCGGTTCACCCCTCCACTTT. Translated: CASSGQGTLFFGSPLHF.

This clonotype has a count of ten or more. Here the CDR3 reads CSVEGLAELATGELFF. The CDR3 DNA is TGCAGCGTTGAGGGACTAGCGGAGCTCGCCACCGGGGAGCTGTTTTTT. The chain carries TRBV29-1 and TRBJ2-2; TRBD2 matches at 11 bases. CDR1 and CDR2 from the germline V gene are SQVTM and ANQGSEA. J was trimmed by 4 bases and V by 3 bases; bases with no gene match: 7. The CDR3 is 16 residues long.

This clonotype was seen a handful of times. The chain recombines TRBV7-8 with TRBJ1-1, with D uncertain. V was shortened by 7 bases and J by 4 bases, with 19 bases between the two germline ends. Germline CDR1 reads SGHVS; CDR2 reads FQNEAQ. This CDR3 has 15 amino acids. The CDR3 reads CASIKRGSTITEAFF. Here the CDR3 DNA reads TGTGCCAGCATCAAACGAGGCTCGACAATCACTGAAGCTTTCTTT.

This clonotype has only a few counts. The chain joins TRBV20-1 to TRBJ2-5; D uncertain. CDR1 is DFQATT, CDR2 SNEGSKA, per germline (reference sequence). The CDR3 length is 14 residues. Trimming took off 6 bases at V and 4 bases at J, with 18 bases between the two ends. The CDR3 reads CSAPQVGPSETQYF. DNA for the CDR3: TGCAGTGCCCCGCAAGTGGGCCCGTCAGAGACCCAGTACTTC.

This clonotype turned up a few times. The gene calls are TRBV6-1 and TRBJ2-2, with 9 bases aligning to TRBD2. J gave up 0 bases and V 10 bases, and 6 bases lay outside the gene matches. The CDR3 is 15 amino acids. Germline lookup yields CDR1 MNHNS and CDR2 SASEGT. The CDR3 here is CATDSGGANTGELFF. In DNA, the CDR3 is TGTGCCACCGATAGCGGGGGCGCGAACACCGGGGAGCTGTTTTTT.

The rearrangement links TRBV12-3 or TRBV12-4 to TRBJ2-2, with 13 positions matching TRBD2. The V gene end was trimmed by 5 bases and the J gene end by 1 base; junction bases not matched to a gene: 7. The CDR3 is 18 residues long. The CDR3 spells CASSPTGLAGMNTGELFF. The CDR3 DNA reads as TGTGCCAGCAGTCCCACGGGACTAGCGGGAATGAACACCGGGGAGCTGTTTTTT.

The gene calls are TRBV12-3 or TRBV12-4 and TRBJ1-4, with 8 bases that match TRBD1. V was clipped by 8 bases and J by 6 bases; unmatched bases: 5. The CDR3 is 13 amino acids. As DNA, the CDR3 is TGTGCCAGCTGGACAGGGTTTGATGAAAAACTGTTTTTT. This sequence encodes CASWTGFDEKLFF.